This TCR beta chain comes out of a study of CD8+CD57+ T cells in acquired aplastic anemia. Genomic DNA served as template for TCR beta VDJ and CDR3 profiling. MiXCR, run by TCRdb on the reads, gives a single entry per CDR3 protein. This sample has 200,000 to 300,000 distinct CDR3 sequences; around half occur once, and the top ten carry 7.8%. The CDR3 consists of 14 residues. V lost 0 bases and J lost 6, with 8 bases in between. Germline V CDR1 and CDR2: ENHRY, SYGVKD. The patients chosen for sequencing had shown expansion of CD8+CD57+ cells (detected by flow cytometry). Sequences were obtained from sorted CD4+, CD8+, or CD8+CD57+ T cells (not recorded which) from PBMCs. The chain employs TRBV10-3 and TRBJ2-2; D is unresolved. The receptor was derived from a human donor with aplastic anemia. The CDR3, as DNA: TGTGCCATCAGTGAGTCGTTTGTGGCCGGGGAGCTGTTTTTT. Protein: CAISESFVAGELFF.